This TCR beta chain was sequenced in a study of cytomegalovirus exposure and HLA in healthy donors. Trimming at V came to 6 bases and at J to 1 base, leaving 8 bases not matched to a gene. Germline V gives CDR1 SGHTA, CDR2 FQGNSA. There are 16 residues in the CDR3. Findings and limits, study-wide: On later analysis, the bulk of CMV-associated TCR beta chains appeared to be HLA-restricted. V- and J-gene trimming in TCR beta was tied to a missense DCLRE1C variant by an analysis performed later. An analysis done earlier found most TCR beta V segments productive about 90% or about 30% of the time.

13 Jbeta primers and 60 Vbeta primers were used for the PCR. Assay used: immunoSEQ multiplex PCR; TCRdb lists only in-frame clones, some missing. In the table there are hundreds of thousands of clones, around 80% of which are singletons. Likely unrecorded immune exposures existed in these nominally healthy donors. This clone was seen once. Its antigen is not identified. V and J are TRBV7-2 and TRBJ1-1; 10 nucleotides match TRBD1. The sequencing input was PBMCs. The sequence derives from a man aged 35-49 years in good health and CMV-seronegative. CDR3 sequence (DNA): TGTGCCAGCAGACGGGACAGGGGTACACCGAACACTGAAGCTTTCTTT. Residues: CASRRDRGTPNTEAFF.